This passage covers 19 T cell receptor beta chains from one sample sequenced in a study of T cell responses to AZD1222 COVID-19 vaccine. The data were produced by immunoSEQ multiplex PCR, yet TCRdb's version contains in-frame clones alone and is incomplete. The data contain 150,000 or so clones, more than 90% of them singletons. Sequences were derived from peripheral blood, sampled 28 days after the second AZD1222 dose. All receptors derive from an adult who received the AZD1222 COVID-19 vaccine.

DNA for the CDR3: TGCAGTGCTAGTGTTCGCGAGGAGACCCAGTACTTC. This codes for CSASVREETQYF. The chain combines TRBV20-1 with TRBJ2-5; D not resolved. Germline V CDR1 and CDR2: DFQATT, SNEGSKA (reference sequence). CDR3 length: 12 residues. Trimming removed 3 bases at V and 5 bases at J, with 10 bases between.

J is TRBJ2-3 and V is TRBV7-9; 7 nucleotides line up with TRBD1. With V trimmed by 3 bases and J by 2 bases, 11 bases remained unmatched. This CDR3 is 17 amino acids long. The germline V gene encodes CDR1 SEHNR and CDR2 FQNEAQ (reference sequence). CDR3 bases: TGTGCCAGCAGCTTGGGGGCCAGGGGGTCCTTCACAGATACGCAGTATTTT. Protein sequence: CASSLGARGSFTDTQYF.

V and J are TRBV5-4 and TRBJ2-3, with D possibly being TRBD1 (5 bases). V gave up 4 bases and J gave up 6 bases, with 15 bases separating them. The CDR3 runs 14 residues. Germline CDR1 and CDR2: SGHNT and YYREEE (reference sequence). The CDR3 coding sequence is TGTGCCAGCAGCCCTGACAGTTTCAGGGATACGCAGTATTTT. It encodes CASSPDSFRDTQYF.

V is TRBV4-1 and J is TRBJ2-5; 12 positions agree with TRBD2. Germline V gives CDR1 MGHRA, CDR2 YSYEKL. V trimming: 1 base; J trimming: 3 bases; junction bases outside the gene matches: 3. The CDR3 totals 16 residues. The CDR3 DNA reads TGCGCCAGCAGCCAAGGAGGACTAGCGGGGAAAGAGACCCAGTACTTC. Amino acid sequence: CASSQGGLAGKETQYF.

This clone showed up just a few times. This chain uses TRBV5-4 with TRBJ1-1; D is possibly TRBD1 (5 bases). The CDR3 has 13 amino acids. Germline loops: CDR1 SGHNT, CDR2 YYREEE (reference sequence). V was trimmed by 0 bases and J by 5 bases, leaving 8 bases between them. The CDR3 spells CASSLAGKTEAFF. The CDR3 DNA is TGTGCCAGCAGCTTGGCAGGGAAGACTGAAGCTTTCTTT.

The chain uses TRBV29-1 and TRBJ2-2, with 7 positions matching TRBD1. The CDR3 consists of 15 residues. Germline values: CDR1 SQVTM, CDR2 ANQGSEA. The V and J ends lost 7 bases and 0 bases, in that order; junction bases with no gene match: 8. Here the CDR3 reads CSGGQSSANTGELFF. In DNA form, the CDR3 reads TGCAGCGGGGGACAGAGTTCGGCGAACACCGGGGAGCTGTTTTTT.

The rearrangement uses TRBV19 and TRBJ1-6; D gene uncertain. There are 14 residues in the CDR3. CDR1 is LNHDA and CDR2 is SQIVND in the germline V gene (reference sequence). V lost 2 bases, J lost 3 bases, and 5 bases lay in between. The DNA of the CDR3 is TGTGCCAGTAGTATAATTAGCTATAATTCACCCCTCCACTTT. Protein sequence: CASSIISYNSPLHF.

The chain is built from TRBV5-8 and TRBJ1-2; D remains unclear. Germline values: CDR1 SGHTS, CDR2 YDEGEE. This CDR3 is 14 amino acids long. V lost 0 bases to trimming and J lost 3 bases, with 9 bases between them. The CDR3 reads CASSLVNVDYGYTF. The CDR3 region has the DNA TGTGCCAGCAGCTTGGTGAATGTAGACTATGGCTACACCTTC. Filled out from reference TRBV5-8 and TRBJ1-2, the complete variable domain reads EAGVTQSPTHLIKTRGQQATLRCSPISGHTSVYWYQQALGLGLQFLLWYDEGEERNRGNFPPRFSGRQFPNYSSELNVNALELEDSALYLCASSLVNVDYGYTFGSGTRLTVV.

The table lists this clone with a count of one. As DNA, the CDR3 is TGTGCCAGCAGCTCCAGGGGGCTGAACACTGAAGCTTTCTTT. It encodes CASSSRGLNTEAFF. This rearrangement joins TRBV28 to TRBJ1-1, with 8 bases fitting TRBD1. V dropped 6 bases and J dropped 0; count of bases not matched to a gene: 3. This CDR3 is built from 14 residues. Germline loops: CDR1 MDHEN, CDR2 SYDVKM.

The V call is TRBV25-1, the J call TRBJ1-1; D is unresolved. V lost 7 bases to trimming and J lost 5 bases, with 8 bases between them. Germline V CDR1 and CDR2: MGHDK, SYGVNS. This CDR3 comprises 11 residues. The DNA of the CDR3 is TGTGCCAGCACTATGGGGACTGAAGCTTTCTTT. The encoded protein is CASTMGTEAFF.

The rearrangement joins TRBV2 to TRBJ1-1; D call uncertain. CDR3 length: 11 amino acids. The V and J ends lost 6 bases and 7 bases respectively, with 9 bases between them. Germline V CDR1 and CDR2: SNHLY, FYNNEI. The CDR3 DNA is TGTGCCAGCAGGGAGGGCCTTGAAGCTTTCTTT. Translated, it gives CASREGLEAFF. The variable domain in full, with the rest retrieved from reference TRBV2 and TRBJ1-1, is EPEVTQTPSHQVTQMGQEVILRCVPISNHLYFYWYRQILGQKVEFLVSFYNNEISEKSEIFDDQFSVERPDGSNFTLKIRSTKLEDSAMYFCASREGLEAFFGQGTRLTVV.

V usage is TRBV27 and J usage is TRBJ2-7; D might be TRBD2 (5 bases). Germline CDR1 reads MNHEY; CDR2 reads SMNVEV (reference sequence). The CDR3 has 15 amino acids. Trimming took 7 bases from V and 0 from J, leaving 16 bases between them. The CDR3 nucleotides read TGTGCCAGCACCGTCCGTAGCAGCGGCTCCTACGAGCAGTACTTC. As protein: CASTVRSSGSYEQYF.

The chain recombines TRBV4-1 with TRBJ2-1; 9 bases line up with TRBD1. CDR1 is MGHRA and CDR2 is YSYEKL in the germline V gene. This CDR3 comprises 16 residues. V lost 6 bases to trimming and J lost 5 bases; unmatched junction nucleotides: 11. The CDR3 here is CASSHTRGTGHNEQFF. In DNA, the CDR3 is TGCGCCAGCAGTCACACGAGAGGGACAGGGCACAATGAGCAGTTCTTC.

The V call is TRBV27, the J call TRBJ2-3; a weak D match, TRBD1 (6 bases). Germline CDR1 reads MNHEY; CDR2 reads SMNVEV (reference sequence). Between the trimmed V and J ends, which lost 3 bases and 1 base, there was a span of 11 bases. The CDR3 sequence is 15 residues long. The CDR3 sequence: CASSFSGDRTDTQYF. The CDR3 DNA reads as TGTGCCAGCAGTTTCTCAGGGGACCGCACAGATACGCAGTATTTT.

This chain joins TRBV19 and TRBJ2-1; D is unresolved. The CDR3 runs 18 residues. V gave up 5 bases and J gave up 2 bases, with 22 bases separating them. Germline V gene lookup returns CDR1 LNHDA and CDR2 SQIVND (reference sequence). The CDR3 protein is CASSAQFQDKITYNEQFF. The DNA for the CDR3 is TGTGCCAGTAGTGCACAATTCCAGGATAAGATAACCTACAATGAGCAGTTCTTC. The full variable domain, with the rest looked up from reference TRBV19 and TRBJ2-1, is DGGITQSPKYLFRKEGQNVTLSCEQNLNHDAMYWYRQDPGQGLRLIYYSQIVNDFQKGDIAEGYSVSREKKESFPLTVTSAQKNPTAFYLCASSAQFQDKITYNEQFFGPGTRLTVL.

In regard to this clone: Relative to the germline gene, one junction end is altered; a read error may explain this. V is TRBV5-1 and J is TRBJ2-3, with 7 bases fitting TRBD2. This CDR3 spans 17 amino acids. Germline assignment: CDR1 SGHRS and CDR2 YFSETQ. The CDR3 nucleotides are TGCGCCAGCACCTTGGGTTCGGGGGGACCTGGCACAGATACGCAGTATTTT. Translated, it gives CASTLGSGGPGTDTQYF.

V and J are TRBV5-6 and TRBJ1-1; D is unresolved. This CDR3 has 14 amino acids. Between the trimmed V and J ends, which lost 3 bases and 4 bases, there was a span of 13 bases. Germline V lookup: CDR1 SGHDT, CDR2 YYEEEE. The CDR3 DNA is TGTGCCAGCAGCTGGGGAGGCCCGGGCACTGAAGCTTTCTTT. It encodes CASSWGGPGTEAFF.

The CDR3 sequence is CASSSFREPNEQFF. The CDR3, as DNA: TGTGCCAGCAGCTCCTTTCGGGAGCCAAATGAGCAGTTCTTC. The chain recombines TRBV11-3 with TRBJ2-1, with D possibly being TRBD2 (6 bases). V was cut by 4 bases and J by 7 bases, with 14 bases left in between. Germline V gene data show CDR1 as SGHNT and CDR2 as YENEEA. CDR3 length: 14 amino acids.

The chain joins TRBV18 to TRBJ1-3; D is unresolved. There are 12 residues in the CDR3. The V gene's germline CDR1 is KGHSH and CDR2 LQKENI. Trimming took 3 bases from V and 4 from J, leaving 4 bases between them. The CDR3 bases are TGTGCCAGCTCACCGGGGGGAAACACCATATATTTT. Its translation is CASSPGGNTIYF.